This TCR beta chain came from a study of vaccination and CD4 T cells after COVID-19. For the study at large: Post-COVID samples had a sampling time that fell a median roughly 100 days after diagnosis (range 35 to 161). Study-level points and caveats: Convalescent patients showed a median approximately 84% of reactive clones that were seen only post-vaccination.

Documented treatment: roughly nine-day PBMC culture with coronavirus spike peptide pools or control peptides (ViraFEST assay). ViraFEST enlarged antigen-specific T cell populations with peptide pools and afterwards sequenced TCRs. Per-well cultures of two million PBMCs received 9.5 to 10 IU/ml IL-2 and about 9.6 ug/ml peptide pools. CDR1 and CDR2 from the germline V gene are DFQATT and SNEGSKA (reference sequence). This CDR3 comprises 17 residues. Losses at the gene ends were 5 bases for V and 6 bases for J; bases not matched to a gene: 17. CD4+ T cells that had been cultured provided DNA sequenced with the Oncomine TCR Beta short-read assay. TCRdb reprocessed the PCR reads with MiXCR, giving one entry per CDR3 protein. The repertoire consists of around 12,000 distinct CDR3 sequences, with 76% occurring once and the leading ten covering 20% to 30%. Details on this clonotype: Its antigen is unidentified.

The sequence derives from a human donor who had recovered from COVID-19. The genes are TRBV20-1 and TRBJ2-7, with 12 bases lining up with TRBD2. Sequenced material: CD4+ T cells from blood, cultured in vitro. In DNA, the CDR3 is TGCAGTGCTCGAGGGGGGCCTAGCGGGAGGGCCTTGAGCGAGCAGTACTTC. It translates to CSARGGPSGRALSEQYF.